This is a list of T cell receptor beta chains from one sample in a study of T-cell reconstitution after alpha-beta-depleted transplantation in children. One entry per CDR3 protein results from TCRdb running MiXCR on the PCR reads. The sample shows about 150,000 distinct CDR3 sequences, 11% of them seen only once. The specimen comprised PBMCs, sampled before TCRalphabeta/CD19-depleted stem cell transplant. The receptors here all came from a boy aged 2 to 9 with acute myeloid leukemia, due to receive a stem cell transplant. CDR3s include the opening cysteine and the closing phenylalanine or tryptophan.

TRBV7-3,CASSSNGLNTDTQYF
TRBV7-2,CASSLLGRQAAGYEQYF
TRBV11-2,CASSLVGGYEQFF
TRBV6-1,CATRPPNTGELFF
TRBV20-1,CSARDQGGSGDTQYF
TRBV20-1,CCAEPTPGAGEHNEQFF
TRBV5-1,CASSTASGWSLYEQYF
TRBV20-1,CSAPPTVSATEAFF
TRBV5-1,CASSWRGSEAGELFF
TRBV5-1,CASSLTLAGQPQHF
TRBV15,CATSSRPGDTGELFF
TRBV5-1,CASSLAGDKGETQYF
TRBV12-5,CASGDETSGSNIQYF
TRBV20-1,CSATNTRRLAGGPYVNEQFF
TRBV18,CASSPRDRVARDTF